These 29 T cell receptor beta chains were all obtained from the same sample, sequenced in a study of T cell repertoires in ileal Crohn's disease. Clones were sequenced by immunoSEQ multiplex PCR, and TCRdb holds only the in-frame ones, with some missing. The sample has some 4,000 clones, 69% seen once. Material: ileal tissue. All receptors derive from an adult with Crohn's disease.

The genes are TRBV4-3 and TRBJ2-3; TRBD2 aligns across 9 bases. Per the germline V gene, CDR1 is LGHNA and CDR2 is YSLEER. Trimming cost V 3 bases and J 4 bases; bases outside gene matches: 8. The CDR3 length is 16 residues. CDR3 residues: CASSQNRGLAPDTQYF. The CDR3 bases are TGCGCCAGCAGCCAGAACCGGGGACTAGCTCCAGATACGCAGTATTTT.

The chain has TRBV11-2 and TRBJ2-7; the D gene is possibly TRBD1 (6 bases). The CDR3 runs 15 residues. The germline gives CDR1 SGHAT, CDR2 FQNNGV. Trimming removed 3 bases at V and 4 bases at J, with 16 bases between. The DNA for the CDR3 is TGTGCCAGCAGCTTGATGACAGGAGTCAGGTACGAGCAGTACTTC. Translating gives CASSLMTGVRYEQYF.

The V gene is TRBV5-4, the J gene TRBJ1-6; D call uncertain. V lost 3 bases to trimming and J lost 9 bases, with 13 bases between them. The CDR3 has 14 amino acids. The V gene's germline CDR1 is SGHNT and CDR2 YYREEE (reference sequence). In DNA, the CDR3 is TGTGCCAGCAGCTCGGACTGGTCCCCTTCACCCCTCCACTTT. This gives the protein CASSSDWSPSPLHF.

This chain uses TRBV27 with TRBJ2-1, with D possibly TRBD2 on 6 matching bases. CDR3 length: 20 amino acids. Deletions cut 2 bases from V and 0 bases from J, with 23 bases between. CDR1 and CDR2 from the germline V gene are MNHEY and SMNVEV (reference sequence). CDR3: CASSLDAFPGLPSSYNEQFF. CDR3 bases: TGTGCCAGCAGTTTAGACGCGTTTCCGGGACTCCCGAGCTCCTACAATGAGCAGTTCTTC.

The rearrangement links TRBV14 to TRBJ2-7; D is undetermined. The CDR3 consists of 13 residues. V lost 7 bases to trimming and J lost 0 bases, with 10 bases between them. Germline V gene data show CDR1 as SGHDN and CDR2 as FVKESK. The CDR3 DNA reads TGTGCCAGCAAAAACCAGGCCTCCTACGAGCAGTACTTC. Translated: CASKNQASYEQYF.

This sequence joins TRBV27 and TRBJ1-2, with D perhaps TRBD1 (6 bases). The germline gives CDR1 MNHEY, CDR2 SMNVEV (reference sequence). The CDR3 spans 15 residues. The ends were cut back, 3 bases at V and 2 bases at J, with 13 bases in the middle. The CDR3 spells CASSLYTGTNYGYTF. In DNA, the CDR3 is TGTGCCAGCAGTTTGTACACCGGGACAAACTATGGCTACACCTTC.

This clone was seen only a few times. J is TRBJ1-1 and V is TRBV2; D ambiguous. V was clipped by 0 bases and J by 3 bases, with 11 bases between them. The CDR3 runs to 15 residues. CDR1 and CDR2 from the germline V gene are SNHLY and FYNNEI. The CDR3 bases are TGTGCCAGCAGTGAAGCGATTCGGGGTTACACTGAAGCTTTCTTT. Amino acids: CASSEAIRGYTEAFF.

The chain employs TRBV29-1 and TRBJ2-7, with D perhaps matching TRBD1 (5 bases). CDR1 and CDR2 from the germline V gene are SQVTM and ANQGSEA. V dropped 6 bases and J dropped 3 bases, with 9 bases sitting between them. The CDR3 has 11 amino acids. The CDR3 sequence: CSVVRDYEQYF. CDR3 coding DNA: TGCAGCGTCGTCAGGGACTACGAGCAGTACTTC.

The gene calls are TRBV9 and TRBJ1-2, with D possibly TRBD1 on 6 matching bases. CDR3 length equals 11 residues. V dropped 3 bases and J dropped 6 bases, with 6 bases sitting between them. Per germline, CDR1 SGDLS and CDR2 YYNGEE. This CDR3 reads CASSAGDGYTF. The CDR3 bases are TGTGCCAGCAGCGCAGGGGATGGCTACACCTTC.

This clone is judged medium-sized. The chain links TRBV11-2 to TRBJ2-5; D may be TRBD2 (5 bases). This CDR3 is 17 amino acids long. Germline values: CDR1 SGHAT, CDR2 FQNNGV. The V gene lost 5 bases and the J gene lost 5 bases, with 24 bases spanning the gap. The CDR3 sequence: CASSPAGPSPRRETQYF. The CDR3 DNA reads TGTGCCAGCAGCCCCGCTGGACCAAGCCCCCGGAGGGAGACCCAGTACTTC. The full variable domain, in which reference TRBV11-2 and TRBJ2-5 provide the parts outside the CDR3, is EAGVAQSPRYKIIEKRQSVAFWCNPISGHATLYWYQQILGQGPKLLIQFQNNGVVDDSQLPKDRFSAERLKGVDSTLKIQPAKLEDSAVYLCASSPAGPSPRRETQYFGPGTRLLVL.

This sequence joins TRBV7-2 and TRBJ1-2, with 8 positions matching TRBD1. This CDR3 spans 17 amino acids. Germline V gene data show CDR1 as SGHTA and CDR2 as FQGNSA. V was pared by 5 bases and J by 0 bases, with 11 bases of the junction left unmatched. CDR3 loop: CASSVPGQVGPNYGYTF. As DNA, the CDR3 is TGTGCCAGCAGCGTTCCGGGACAGGTCGGACCTAACTATGGCTACACCTTC.

V and J are TRBV27 and TRBJ2-1; D is uncertain. V was pared by 1 base and J by 0 bases, with 10 bases between. The CDR3 totals 16 residues. Looked up from germline, CDR1 is MNHEY and CDR2 is SMNVEV (reference sequence). The CDR3 sequence is CASSLFGWSSYNEQFF. As DNA, the CDR3 is TGTGCCAGCAGTTTATTCGGGTGGAGCTCCTACAATGAGCAGTTCTTC.

The genes are TRBV5-1 and TRBJ2-3; tentatively, D is TRBD2 (6 bases). This CDR3 has 14 residues. Per germline, CDR1 SGHRS and CDR2 YFSETQ. V was pared by 4 bases and J by 2 bases, with 11 bases between. CDR3: CASSGTHDTDTQYF. Here the CDR3 DNA reads TGCGCCAGCAGCGGGACTCATGACACAGATACGCAGTATTTT.

This chain links TRBV14 with TRBJ2-1; 7 nucleotides line up with TRBD1. The CDR3 spans 12 residues. In germline, CDR1 is SGHDN, CDR2 FVKESK. The junction had 3 bases not matched to a gene; V was cut back by 4 bases and J by 9 bases. The CDR3 DNA sequence: TGTGCCAGCAGCCTGACAGGGAGTGAGCAGTTCTTC. This translates into CASSLTGSEQFF. Looking up the rest from reference TRBV14 and TRBJ2-1 gives the full variable domain: EAGVTQFPSHSVIEKGQTVTLRCDPISGHDNLYWYRRVMGKEIKFLLHFVKESKQDESGMPNNRFLAERTGGTYSTLKVQPAELEDSGVYFCASSLTGSEQFFGPGTRLTVL.

This rearrangement joins TRBV2 to TRBJ2-7; 9 bases map to TRBD1. Germline CDR1 and CDR2: SNHLY and FYNNEI. V lost 6 bases to trimming and J lost 3 bases; unmatched junction nucleotides: 6. The CDR3 is 14 amino acids. CDR3 region: CASREDRGLYEQYF. Written as DNA, the CDR3 is TGTGCCAGCAGAGAGGACAGGGGCCTCTACGAGCAGTACTTC.

The chain recombines TRBV9 with TRBJ1-6; 9 nucleotides match TRBD1. V dropped 3 bases and J dropped 5; count of bases not matched to a gene: 6. Germline loops: CDR1 SGDLS, CDR2 YYNGEE. CDR3 size: 16 residues. The chain's CDR3 is CASSASGTGNNSPLHF. As DNA, the CDR3 is TGTGCCAGCAGCGCCTCCGGGACAGGGAATAATTCACCCCTCCACTTT.

By share, this clone ranks as large. The chain employs TRBV5-4 and TRBJ1-1, with 7 nucleotides matching TRBD1. The germline gives CDR1 SGHNT, CDR2 YYREEE (reference sequence). J was trimmed by 5 bases and V by 5 bases; bases with no gene match: 12. The CDR3 is made up of 15 amino acids. In DNA form, the CDR3 reads TGTGCCAGCAGTTTCGAACAGGGGTGGGGGACTGAAGCTTTCTTT. It specifies CASSFEQGWGTEAFF.

This clone is medium-sized in the sample. The chain combines TRBV28 with TRBJ1-1; D call uncertain. Trimming took 5 bases from V and 0 from J, leaving 4 bases between them. The CDR3 length is 12 residues. Germline CDR1 is MDHEN and CDR2 is SYDVKM. For the CDR3, the DNA is TGTGCCAGCAGTAACATGAACACTGAAGCTTTCTTT. Protein: CASSNMNTEAFF. Full variable domain (outside the CDR3, taken from reference TRBV28 and TRBJ1-1): DVKVTQSSRYLVKRTGEKVFLECVQDMDHENMFWYRQDPGLGLRLIYFSYDVKMKEKGDIPEGYSVSREKKERFSLILESASTNQTSMYLCASSNMNTEAFFGQGTRLTVV.

This clone has only a few counts. The chain recombines TRBV7-2 with TRBJ1-3, with D possibly TRBD1 on 6 matching bases. The V gene's germline CDR1 is SGHTA and CDR2 FQGNSA. The CDR3 is made up of 16 amino acids. V was shortened by 3 bases and J by 0 bases, with 12 bases between the two germline ends. This chain's CDR3 is CASSFRTADSGNTIYF. The CDR3 coding sequence is TGTGCCAGCAGCTTCCGGACAGCCGACTCTGGAAACACCATATATTTT.

V is TRBV7-2 and J is TRBJ2-5; possibly TRBD2 for D (5 bases). The ends were cut back, 4 bases at V and 3 bases at J, with 15 bases in the middle. The CDR3 consists of 15 residues. CDR1 is SGHTA and CDR2 is FQGNSA in the germline V gene. The CDR3 here is CASSYRPGREETQYF. CDR3 DNA: TGTGCCAGCAGCTATCGTCCGGGAAGGGAAGAGACCCAGTACTTC.

The rearrangement uses TRBV6-5 and TRBJ1-6, with TRBD1 matching 7 bases. CDR3 size: 12 residues. The junction had 5 bases not matched to a gene; V was cut back by 8 bases and J by 10 bases. Per germline, CDR1 MNHEY and CDR2 SVGAGI. This CDR3 is CASRQGNSPLHF. DNA for the CDR3: TGTGCCAGCCGACAGGGTAACTCACCCCTCCACTTT.

This clone was seen a handful of times. V usage is TRBV12-5 and J usage is TRBJ2-2; D possibly corresponds to TRBD2 (5 bases). V gave up 0 bases and J gave up 2 bases, with 13 bases separating them. The CDR3 loop spans 17 amino acids. The germline V gene encodes CDR1 LGHNT and CDR2 FRNRAP. In DNA form, the CDR3 reads TGTGCTAGTGGTTTGGTACAATCGAGCGGCAACACCGGGGAGCTGTTTTTT. Translating it yields CASGLVQSSGNTGELFF.

This chain joins TRBV6-1 and TRBJ2-7, with a weak D call TRBD1 (5 bases). Trimming took 3 bases from V and 6 from J, leaving 24 bases between them. The CDR3 contains 17 residues. The germline CDR1 and CDR2 sequences are MNHNS and SASEGT. CDR3 sequence reads: CASSEDYPQEYVSEQYF. The CDR3 region has the DNA TGTGCCAGCAGTGAGGATTACCCACAGGAGTATGTGTCCGAGCAGTACTTC.

This chain links TRBV7-2 with TRBJ1-5; a weak D match, TRBD1 (6 bases). Germline CDR1 and CDR2: SGHTA and FQGNSA. The CDR3 runs 13 residues. The V gene lost 5 bases and the J gene lost 4 bases, with 9 bases spanning the gap. The CDR3 bases are TGTGCCAGCAGCGTCAGGGGAAATCAGCCCCAGCATTTT. The encoded protein is CASSVRGNQPQHF.

The chain is built from TRBV6-5 and TRBJ1-1; perhaps TRBD1 as D (5 bases). This CDR3 region has 14 residues. V was clipped by 2 bases and J by 6 bases, with 13 bases between them. Germline CDR1 reads MNHEY; CDR2 reads SVGAGI. CDR3 sequence: CASSYTNDRPEAFF. CDR3 nucleotides: TGTGCCAGCAGTTACACAAACGACAGACCTGAAGCTTTCTTT.

The chain is built from TRBV5-1 and TRBJ2-5; D might be TRBD2 (6 bases). Germline CDR1 and CDR2: SGHRS and YFSETQ. This CDR3 region has 14 residues. V lost 4 bases and J 4 bases, leaving 14 bases between the germline ends. The CDR3 coding sequence is TGCGCCAGCAGCACGACTAGGGCCCGAGAGACCCAGTACTTC. Translation: CASSTTRARETQYF.

The V and J genes are TRBV4-3 and TRBJ2-1; 11 bases match TRBD1. Unmatched junction bases numbered 1, after V lost 4 bases and J lost 5 bases. The germline V gene has CDR1 LGHNA and CDR2 YSLEER. This CDR3 is 14 amino acids long. The CDR3 loop is CASSRDRGDNEQFF. CDR3 DNA: TGCGCCAGCAGCCGGGACAGGGGGGACAATGAGCAGTTCTTC.

The chain carries TRBV4-1 and TRBJ1-4; D is uncertain. With 0 bases removed from V and 4 bases from J, the gap between germline ends came to 9 bases. This CDR3 is built from 15 residues. From germline, CDR1 is MGHRA and CDR2 YSYEKL. This chain's CDR3 is CASSQDLGNNEKLFF. The CDR3 bases are TGCGCCAGCAGCCAAGATCTCGGGAATAATGAAAAACTGTTTTTT.

In DNA form, the CDR3 reads TGTGCCAGCTCACCACCCGATACACGTAACAATGAGCAGTTCTTC. Amino acid sequence: CASSPPDTRNNEQFF. V usage is TRBV18 and J usage is TRBJ2-1, with D hard to call. This CDR3 is built from 15 residues. Trimming took off 0 bases at V and 5 bases at J, with 11 bases between the two ends. Looked up from germline, CDR1 is KGHSH and CDR2 is LQKENI.